The text below deals with one T cell receptor beta chain. Each donor's status was that of a healthy bone marrow donor. This sample was taken from a study of cytomegalovirus exposure and HLA in healthy donors. The V and J ends lost 4 bases and 0 bases respectively, with 11 bases between them. This CDR3 is 15 amino acids long. The germline gives CDR1 SGHDN, CDR2 FVKESK. Use of 60 Vbeta and 13 Jbeta primers characterized the PCR. Method: immunoSEQ multiplex PCR; TCRdb's copy keeps in-frame clones and lacks some. This sample yields about 73,000 clones, of which under 80% are seen a single time; 5.5% to 8% belongs to the top ten.

Sequenced material: PBMCs. This sequence joins TRBV14 and TRBJ2-3, with a tentative D call TRBD2 (6 bases). The TCR comes from a woman aged 50 to 60 in good health and CMV-seropositive. DNA of the CDR3: TGTGCCAGCAGCCGACTAGAACTTAGCACAGATACGCAGTATTTT. Translating it yields CASSRLELSTDTQYF.